This passage covers 23 T cell receptor beta chains from one sample sequenced in a study of blood T cell repertoires in COVID-19 (dated by TCRdb to about 2020). The receptor library was made with the immunoSEQ multiplex PCR assay. The source is immuneACCESS, and TCRdb retained only in-frame sequences with V and J called. Part of the clones is not carried over; for the studies checked, unresolved V genes explain less than half of this, and the remainder is unexplained. This sample lists 150,000 to 200,000 clones; roughly 90% were detected once. The top ten constitute 6.5% to 8.5% of the sample. The specimen sequenced was PBMCs or T cells enriched from blood (not recorded which). These TCRs come from a woman aged 45-60 years who had recovered from COVID-19.

This sequence joins TRBV7-6 and TRBJ2-7; TRBD1 is a possible D gene (6 bases). The V and J ends lost 1 base and 3 bases respectively, with 16 bases between them. The CDR3 is 16 residues long. Looked up from germline, CDR1 is SGHVS and CDR2 is FNYEAQ. The CDR3: CASSLGFGDRIYEQYF. CDR3 in DNA: TGTGCCAGCAGCTTAGGATTCGGCGACAGGATCTACGAGCAGTACTTC.

This chain links TRBV12-3 or TRBV12-4 with TRBJ1-1; D is ambiguous. This CDR3 is 12 amino acids long. V shed 2 bases and J shed 10 bases, with 11 bases lying between them. CDR3 sequence reads: CASSLWEGRAFF. Here the CDR3 DNA reads TGTGCCAGCAGTTTATGGGAGGGAAGAGCTTTCTTT.

This clone was found once. The chain is built from TRBV7-2 and TRBJ2-7; D unclear. The V and J ends lost 7 bases and 2 bases respectively, with 15 bases between them. The CDR3 runs to 14 residues. Germline values: CDR1 SGHTA, CDR2 FQGNSA. The CDR3 DNA is TGTGCCAGCACCCCCGTTGTAAGCGCCTACGAGCAGTACTTC. Amino acid sequence: CASTPVVSAYEQYF.

CDR3 in DNA: TGTGCCATCAGTGAAGGGCTTGGGACAGGTGGCCTGAACACTGAAGCTTTCTTT. Translation gives CAISEGLGTGGLNTEAFF. V is TRBV10-3 and J is TRBJ1-1; 8 bases line up with TRBD1. Germline V gene lookup returns CDR1 ENHRY and CDR2 SYGVKD. CDR3 length: 18 amino acids. V shed 3 bases and J 0 bases; nucleotides not matched to a gene: 12.

The J gene is TRBJ1-4, the V gene TRBV15, with D possibly TRBD1 on 5 matching bases. The CDR3 has 17 amino acids. V shed 0 bases and J shed 7 bases, with 18 bases lying between them. Germline V gives CDR1 LNHNV, CDR2 YYDKDF (reference sequence). The CDR3 reads CATSREGTGFGGEKLFF. CDR3 nucleotides: TGTGCCACCAGCAGAGAGGGGACTGGGTTCGGTGGTGAAAAACTGTTTTTT.

The chain uses TRBV5-1 and TRBJ2-3, with D tentatively TRBD1 (6 bases). Trimming pared 3 bases from V and 5 bases from J, leaving 25 bases between. This CDR3 is built from 18 residues. CDR1 and CDR2 from the germline V gene are SGHRS and YFSETQ. Written as DNA, the CDR3 is TGCGCCAGCAGCTGGGGGCAGTTACTATCCTCCCGGAGAGATACGCAGTATTTT. Translated, it gives CASSWGQLLSSRRDTQYF.

This chain uses TRBV5-8 with TRBJ2-3, with 13 bases fitting TRBD2. Unmatched junction bases numbered 8, after V lost 1 base and J lost 3 bases. Per the germline V gene, CDR1 is SGHTS and CDR2 is YDEGEE. The CDR3 has 18 amino acids. DNA for the CDR3: TGTGCCAGCAGCTTGTCTACTAGCGGGGGGGCCGGGACAGATACGCAGTATTTT. It translates to CASSLSTSGGAGTDTQYF.

On this clone itself: The germline gene is not matched at one end of the junction; a read error may be the cause. The rearrangement joins TRBV27 to TRBJ2-2, with TRBD2 identical over 9 bases. The CDR3 extends over 17 amino acids. The germline V gene encodes CDR1 MNHEY and CDR2 SMNVEV (reference sequence). The CDR3 sequence: CASSLLAGGGETGKLFF. The CDR3, as DNA: TGTGCCAGCAGTTTGCTCGCGGGAGGGGGTGAAACCGGGAAGCTGTTTTTT.

This rearrangement joins TRBV3-1 (or the pseudogene TRBV3-2) to TRBJ1-1; the D gene is possibly TRBD1 (6 bases). CDR3 size: 13 residues. Germline V gene sequence: CDR1 LGHDT, CDR2 YNNKEL (reference sequence). The V end lost 1 base, the J end lost 7 bases, and 10 bases lay between the germline ends. This CDR3 reads CASSQVTGYEAFF. For the CDR3, the DNA is TGTGCCAGCAGCCAAGTCACAGGGTATGAAGCTTTCTTT.

The chain combines TRBV19 with TRBJ1-1, with D maybe TRBD1 (6 bases). The CDR3 runs to 14 residues. Germline V gene sequence: CDR1 LNHDA, CDR2 SQIVND (reference sequence). The ends were cut back, 4 bases at V and 1 base at J, with 10 bases in the middle. The CDR3 DNA sequence: TGTGCCAGTAGTAGCATGACAGGGAACACTGAAGCTTTCTTT. Amino acid sequence: CASSSMTGNTEAFF.

This clone showed up just a few times. The chain carries TRBV4-1 and TRBJ1-5, with a weak D call TRBD1 (6 bases). This CDR3 contains 16 residues. Germline-derived CDR1 and CDR2 are MGHRA and YSYEKL. Trimming left V 0 bases short and J 6 bases short, with 15 bases between. CDR3 bases: TGCGCCAGCAGCCAAGATCGGGGGGCGGGCGGTCAGCCCCAGCATTTT. Translation: CASSQDRGAGGQPQHF.

This chain connects TRBV29-1 to TRBJ1-1, with D hard to call. V gave up 7 bases and J gave up 12 bases, with 24 bases separating them. Germline V CDR1 and CDR2: SQVTM, ANQGSEA. This CDR3 is 13 amino acids long. CDR3 sequence (DNA): TGCAGCGGTCGGGCTGGAGGCGAGGGTTTTTCTTTCTTT. Encoded protein: CSGRAGGEGFSFF.

This chain links TRBV27 with TRBJ1-6; 8 bases fit TRBD1. Germline V gives CDR1 MNHEY, CDR2 SMNVEV (reference sequence). The junction had 11 bases not matched to a gene; V was cut back by 6 bases and J by 10 bases. The CDR3 runs 15 residues. CDR3 in DNA: TGTGCCAGCAGGGCCTACCGGGACAGGTTCTCACCCCTCCACTTT. Encoded protein: CASRAYRDRFSPLHF.

The rearrangement uses TRBV7-2 and TRBJ1-5; D gene unclear. The CDR3 is 15 amino acids. The V gene lost 4 bases and the J gene lost 3 bases, with 13 bases spanning the gap. CDR1 SGHTA and CDR2 FQGNSA come from the germline V gene. The CDR3 DNA follows: TGTGCCAGCAGCTCGTGGGCAGGAATCAATCAGCCCCAGCATTTT. It translates to CASSSWAGINQPQHF.

The V call is TRBV7-8, the J call TRBJ2-7, with 11 bases lining up with TRBD1. CDR3 length equals 15 residues. Germline V gene lookup returns CDR1 SGHVS and CDR2 FQNEAQ. The V gene end was trimmed by 4 bases and the J gene end by 6 bases; junction bases not matched to a gene: 8. The CDR3 sequence is CASSSRGQGAGEQYF. The CDR3 DNA sequence: TGTGCCAGCAGCTCCCGAGGACAGGGGGCGGGCGAGCAGTACTTC.

The chain has TRBV6-1 and TRBJ1-2; D may be TRBD1 (5 bases). V was trimmed by 2 bases and J by 8 bases, leaving 27 bases between them. The CDR3 has 18 amino acids. Germline V gene data show CDR1 as MNHNS and CDR2 as SASEGT. This CDR3 reads CASSEQGRLDPKGRGYTF. The CDR3 nucleotides are TGTGCCAGCAGTGAACAGGGTCGTCTGGACCCAAAAGGGAGGGGCTACACCTTC.

This chain connects TRBV27 to TRBJ1-5, with unresolved D. V shed 5 bases and J shed 3 bases, with 11 bases lying between them. The CDR3 is made up of 14 amino acids. Germline values: CDR1 MNHEY, CDR2 SMNVEV (reference sequence). CDR3 DNA sequence: TGTGCCAGCAGTCCACGACACTTCAATCAGCCCCAGCATTTT. This gives the protein CASSPRHFNQPQHF.

This sequence joins TRBV19 and TRBJ2-7, with 7 bases lining up with TRBD1. Germline values: CDR1 LNHDA, CDR2 SQIVND (reference sequence). The V segment lost 3 bases and the J segment 2 bases; nucleotides outside the gene matches: 13. The CDR3 consists of 17 residues. In DNA form, the CDR3 reads TGTGCCAGTAGTATGAAGCATTGGACAGGCGCCACCTACGAGCAGTACTTC. This encodes CASSMKHWTGATYEQYF.

The CDR3 DNA reads TGTGCCAGCAGACTCGGTACGAACACTGAAGCTTTCTTT. This encodes CASRLGTNTEAFF. The rearrangement links TRBV7-2 to TRBJ1-1; unclear D gene. This CDR3 region has 13 residues. Germline V lookup: CDR1 SGHTA, CDR2 FQGNSA. The ends were cut back, 6 bases at V and 1 base at J, with 9 bases in the middle. Based on the CDR3 plus reference TRBV7-2 and TRBJ1-1, the full variable domain is GAGVSQSPSNKVTEKGKDVELRCDPISGHTALYWYRQSLGQGLEFLIYFQGNSAPDKSGLPSDRFSAERTGGSVSTLTIQRTQQEDSAVYLCASRLGTNTEAFFGQGTRLTVV.

The rearrangement uses TRBV25-1 and TRBJ1-1, with unresolved D. Germline values: CDR1 MGHDK, CDR2 SYGVNS. V was clipped by 4 bases and J by 0 bases, with 3 bases between them. The CDR3 consists of 12 residues. The CDR3 bases are TGTGCCAGCAGTGCCATGAACACTGAAGCTTTCTTT. Encoded protein: CASSAMNTEAFF.

In this sample, this clone turned up a few times. The chain employs TRBV9 and TRBJ2-1; 12 nucleotides match TRBD1. The CDR3 loop spans 15 amino acids. Germline lookup yields CDR1 SGDLS and CDR2 YYNGEE. V lost 4 bases and J lost 9; bases outside the gene matches: 8. The CDR3: CASSPRDRGRSEQFF. The CDR3 DNA follows: TGTGCCAGCAGCCCCCGGGACAGGGGGCGGAGTGAGCAGTTCTTC.

V gene TRBV4-3 combines with J gene TRBJ2-2, with D tentatively TRBD2 (5 bases). Germline loops: CDR1 LGHNA, CDR2 YSLEER. CDR3 length equals 15 residues. Trimming shortened V by 3 bases and J by 6 bases, and 14 bases separated the two germline ends. The CDR3 region has the DNA TGCGCCAGCAGCCAGGTCCACAGAGGGCCCGGGGAGCTGTTTTTT. As protein: CASSQVHRGPGELFF.

The gene calls are TRBV19 and TRBJ2-1; D uncertain. Per germline, CDR1 LNHDA and CDR2 SQIVND (reference sequence). V lost 2 bases and J lost 4, with 12 bases in between. The CDR3 loop spans 15 amino acids. CDR3 sequence reads: CASSISWQDYNEQFF. As DNA, the CDR3 is TGTGCCAGTAGTATAAGCTGGCAGGATTACAATGAGCAGTTCTTC.